This T cell receptor (beta chain) was sequenced for a study of T cells expressing NK-cell markers (TCRdb year 2020). Broadly, across the study: TCR beta-chain repertoires were profiled in sorted CD3+CD56+NKG2C+, CD3+CD56+NKG2C- and CD3+CD56-NKG2C+ T-cell subsets from eight donors. Among the eight sequenced donors, seven were HCMV-seropositive and one was HCMV-seronegative. Randomly selected healthy volunteers, three men and five women, were used as the eight sequenced donors. Illumina HiSeq 2000/2500, MiSeq or NextSeq was used to sequence libraries as 2 x 150 bp reads.

CDR1 SQVTM and CDR2 ANQGSEA are derived from the germline V gene. The CDR3 holds 11 amino acids from the cysteine to the phenylalanine. There is no recorded DNA. These reads were obtained on an Illumina HiSeq 2000. TCR beta cDNA libraries were made by 5'RACE template switching that added a universal primer site and unique molecular identifiers. Synthesis of cDNA was primed from the TCR beta constant segment and was followed by two consecutive PCR amplification steps. Per the authors' processing: Reads were demultiplexed and grouped by UMI with MIGEC, and clonotypes were assembled and quantified with MiTCR. To remove erroneous sequences, TCR cDNA sequences were retained only when supported by two or more reads. Downstream repertoire analysis used the tcR package, and clonotypes were matched across fractions by CDR3 nucleotide sequence plus V segment. Antigen specificity was annotated against VDJdb with VDJmatch, allowing one amino acid substitution in CDR3. Reprocessed by TCRdb, the reads give a single entry per CDR3 protein sequence, without DNA. The V and J calls reflect TCRdb's pipeline rather than the authors' work. This sample's table has entries for 350,000 to 400,000 distinct CDR3 sequences. The top ten clones comprise roughly a tenth of the sample.

As to this clonotype: It has no known antigen specificity.

Overall results and qualifications from the work: In 5 to 7 donors, the dominant CD3+CD56+NKG2C+ clonotypes were found to rank among the top 10 CD8+ clonotypes and to make up 1.0-7.0% of CD8+ T cells. It remained unclear whether the expanded NKG2C-expressing T cell clones were specific for HCMV antigens. Those dominant clonotypes were again the most abundant among CD3+CD56-NKG2C+ cells in a handful of donors, at about 28.3-60.1%.

A commercial ELISA kit detecting HCMV-specific IgG in serum was used to determine HCMV serostatus. Peripheral blood mononuclear cells were isolated from blood by Ficoll density gradient centrifugation. Sequencing was carried out using blood T cells: a sorted CD56 or NKG2C T cell subset, CD4+ or CD8+ T cells, or bulk PBMC T cells (not recorded which). The clonotype was recovered from a woman in her 50s in good health. Donor details come from another sample of the same person, matched by shared clones. The sequence is built from TRBV29-1 and TRBJ2-1; no DNA is available, so the TRBD1 call from TCRdb remains unchecked. The CDR3 has the sequence CSVEGGTEQFF.